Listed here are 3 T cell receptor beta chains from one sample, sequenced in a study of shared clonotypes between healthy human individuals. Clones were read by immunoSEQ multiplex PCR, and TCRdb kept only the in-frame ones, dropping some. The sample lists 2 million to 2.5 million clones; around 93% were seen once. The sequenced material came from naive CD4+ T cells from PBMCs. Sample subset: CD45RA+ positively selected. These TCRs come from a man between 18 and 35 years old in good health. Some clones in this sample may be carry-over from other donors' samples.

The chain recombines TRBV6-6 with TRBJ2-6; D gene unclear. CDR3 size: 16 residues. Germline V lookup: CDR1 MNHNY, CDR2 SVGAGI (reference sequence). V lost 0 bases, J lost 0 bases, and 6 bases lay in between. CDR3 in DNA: TGTGCCAGCAGTTACTCTCCGATCTCTGGGGCCAACGTCCTGACTTTC. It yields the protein CASSYSPISGANVLTF.

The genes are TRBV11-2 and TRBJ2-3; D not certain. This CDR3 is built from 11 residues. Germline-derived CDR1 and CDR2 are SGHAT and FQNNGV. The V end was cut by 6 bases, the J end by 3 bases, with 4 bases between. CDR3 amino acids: CASRGTDTQYF. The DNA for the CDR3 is TGTGCCAGCAGGGGAACAGATACGCAGTATTTT.

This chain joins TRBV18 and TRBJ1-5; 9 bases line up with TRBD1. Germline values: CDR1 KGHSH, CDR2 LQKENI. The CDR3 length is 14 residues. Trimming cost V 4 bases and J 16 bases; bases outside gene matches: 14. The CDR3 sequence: CASSLQGAPSTLHF. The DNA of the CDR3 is TGTGCCAGCTCACTACAGGGGGCGCCTTCCACGTTACATTTT.